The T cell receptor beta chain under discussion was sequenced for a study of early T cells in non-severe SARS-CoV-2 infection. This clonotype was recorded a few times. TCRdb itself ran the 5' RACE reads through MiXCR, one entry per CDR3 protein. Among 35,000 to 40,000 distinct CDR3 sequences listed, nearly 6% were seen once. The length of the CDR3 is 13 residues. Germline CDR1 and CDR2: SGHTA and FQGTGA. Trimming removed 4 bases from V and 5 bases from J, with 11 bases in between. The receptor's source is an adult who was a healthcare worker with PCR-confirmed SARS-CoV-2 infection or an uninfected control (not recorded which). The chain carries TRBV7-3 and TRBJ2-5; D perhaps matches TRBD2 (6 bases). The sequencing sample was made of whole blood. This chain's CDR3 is CASSSGGTETQYF. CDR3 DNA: TGTGCCAGCAGCTCCGGAGGGACCGAGACCCAGTACTTC.